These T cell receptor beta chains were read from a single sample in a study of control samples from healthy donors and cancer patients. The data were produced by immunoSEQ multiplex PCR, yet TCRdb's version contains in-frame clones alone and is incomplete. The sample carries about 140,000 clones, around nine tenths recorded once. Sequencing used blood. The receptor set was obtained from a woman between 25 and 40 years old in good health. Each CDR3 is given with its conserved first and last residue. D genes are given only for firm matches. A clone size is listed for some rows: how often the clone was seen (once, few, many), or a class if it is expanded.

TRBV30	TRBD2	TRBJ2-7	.	CAWSVRGSSYEQYF
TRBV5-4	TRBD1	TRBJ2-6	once	CASSSDRGTGANVLTF
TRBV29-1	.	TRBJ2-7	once	CSVEDFARGREQYF
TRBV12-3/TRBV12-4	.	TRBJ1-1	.	CASSQGRDTEAFF
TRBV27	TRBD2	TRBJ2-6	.	CASSFKALAGDYGANVLTF
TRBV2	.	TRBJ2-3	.	CASSDQGQHTGDTQYF
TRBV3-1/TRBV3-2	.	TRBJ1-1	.	CASSPLRGTEAFF
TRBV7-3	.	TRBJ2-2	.	CASSSNAFPGGELFF
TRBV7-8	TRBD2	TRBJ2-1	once	CASSLPSAGGPGGGNEQFF
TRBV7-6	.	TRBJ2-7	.	CASSPSRAAYEQYF
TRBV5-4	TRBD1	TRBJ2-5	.	CASSLGQTQTGGETQYF
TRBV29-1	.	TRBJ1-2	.	CSVEFADFSGYTF
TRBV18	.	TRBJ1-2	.	CASSPSTRDGYTF
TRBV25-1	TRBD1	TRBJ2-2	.	CASSEWGIGTGNTGELFF
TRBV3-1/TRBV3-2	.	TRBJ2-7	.	CASSLRDLSSYEQYF
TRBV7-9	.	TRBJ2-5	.	CASSLLSGGETQYF
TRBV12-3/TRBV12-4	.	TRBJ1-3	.	CASSRTGRNTIYF
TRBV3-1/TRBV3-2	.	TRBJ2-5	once	CASSQAGVVETQYF
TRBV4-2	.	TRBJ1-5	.	CASSLSEGPGTLPNQPQHF
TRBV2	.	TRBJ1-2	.	CASSENQGNTNYGYTF
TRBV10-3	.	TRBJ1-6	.	CAIGPASSYNSPLHF
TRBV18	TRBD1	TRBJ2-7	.	CASSPQGTGYEQYF
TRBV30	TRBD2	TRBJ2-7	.	CAWTSGRAYEQYF
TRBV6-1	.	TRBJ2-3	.	CASSEVPWRTDTQYF
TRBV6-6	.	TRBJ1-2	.	CASPPAGMVGYTF
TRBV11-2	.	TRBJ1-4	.	CASSLGGGTNEKLFF
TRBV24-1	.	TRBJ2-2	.	CATSDADRNTGELFF
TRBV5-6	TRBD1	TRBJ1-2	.	CASSLGTGNYGYTF
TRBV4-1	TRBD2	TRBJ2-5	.	CASSEGTSGRKETQYF
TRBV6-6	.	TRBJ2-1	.	CASSYPVIPGQFF
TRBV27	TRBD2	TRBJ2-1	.	CASSFLAGDSYNEQFF
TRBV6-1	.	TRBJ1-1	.	CASSEVRRTEAFF
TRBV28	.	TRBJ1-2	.	CASTSAPGHNYGYTF
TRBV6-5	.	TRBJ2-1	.	CASVADRASYNEQFF
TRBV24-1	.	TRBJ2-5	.	CATSGSGQETQYF
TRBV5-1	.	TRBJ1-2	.	CASSLNRAPADYGYTF
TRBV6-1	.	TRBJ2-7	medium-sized	CASSEALPGFNEQYF
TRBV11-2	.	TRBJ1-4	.	CASSEGEKLFF
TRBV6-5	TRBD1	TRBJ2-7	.	CASTPGQRAHEQYF
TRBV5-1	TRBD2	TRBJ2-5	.	CASQPLGGSGGETQYF
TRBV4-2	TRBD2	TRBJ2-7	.	CASSQNWAGTSGYEQYF
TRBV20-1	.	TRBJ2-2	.	CSASSGGLGELFF
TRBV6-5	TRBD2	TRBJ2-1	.	CASSYSGSGSPSEQFF
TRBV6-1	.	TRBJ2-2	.	CASSETANTGELFF
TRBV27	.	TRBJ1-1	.	CASSDLRGAQEAFF
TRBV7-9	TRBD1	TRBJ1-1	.	CASSLRQGGHTEAFF
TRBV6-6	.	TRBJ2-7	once	CASSAALSEQYF
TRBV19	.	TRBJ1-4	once	CASSILGVGEKLFF
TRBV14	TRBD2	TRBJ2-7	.	CASSPVSGSVNEQYF